What follows describes a single T cell receptor beta chain. Its antigen is unknown. Combined were second doses at about 4 or about 12 weeks. The V gene's germline CDR1 is MGHDK and CDR2 SYGVNS. Trimming shortened V by 8 bases and J by 0 bases, and 11 bases separated the two germline ends. The CDR3 runs to 14 residues. The data were taken from a study of T cell responses to AZD1222 COVID-19 vaccine. Study results and limitations: Scientists sampled the repertoires only once the peak T cell response had passed. Baseline serology detected seropositivity in only six AZD1222 recipients.

The table came from immunoSEQ multiplex PCR; TCRdb's copy has only in-frame clones and leaves some out. In the table there are just under 150,000 clones, roughly nine tenths of which are singletons. Sequences were derived from peripheral blood, sampled 28 days after the second AZD1222 dose. The clonotype was recovered from an adult who received the AZD1222 COVID-19 vaccine. This chain joins TRBV25-1 and TRBJ2-1; TRBD2 might be the D (6 bases). CDR3 in amino acids: CASRDGSSYNEQFF. CDR3 bases: TGTGCCAGCCGAGACGGGAGCTCCTACAATGAGCAGTTCTTC.